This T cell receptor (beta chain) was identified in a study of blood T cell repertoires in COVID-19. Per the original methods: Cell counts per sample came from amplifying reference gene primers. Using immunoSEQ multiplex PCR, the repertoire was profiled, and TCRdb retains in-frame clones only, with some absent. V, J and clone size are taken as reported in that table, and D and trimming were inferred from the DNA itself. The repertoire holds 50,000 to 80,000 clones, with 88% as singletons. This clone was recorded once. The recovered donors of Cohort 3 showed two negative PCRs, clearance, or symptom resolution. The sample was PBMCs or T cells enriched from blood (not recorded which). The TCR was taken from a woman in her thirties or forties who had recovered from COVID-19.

CDR3 loop: CASSSLSYARQGHYEQYF. The CDR3 DNA reads TGTGCCAGCAGCTCGTTGTCGTATGCCCGACAGGGACACTACGAGCAGTACTTC. The rearrangement uses TRBV5-6 and TRBJ2-7; 7 bases agree with TRBD1. V lost 3 bases, J lost 3 bases, and 18 bases stayed unmatched. Per the germline V gene, CDR1 is SGHDT and CDR2 is YYEEEE. The CDR3 contains 18 residues.